A selection of T cell receptor beta chains follows, all from one sample in a study of shared clonotypes between healthy human individuals. Libraries were prepared by immunoSEQ multiplex PCR; TCRdb keeps only in-frame clonotypes and omits some of them. The sample includes over a million clones, around three quarters of them seen just once. Sequences were obtained from memory CD4+ T cells from PBMCs. All receptors come from a man younger than 35 in good health. Some clones in this sample may be carry-over from other donors' samples. Each CDR3 is given with its conserved first and last residue. D genes are given only for firm matches. The size of a clone is reported for some rows only, either as once, few or many, or as a class for expanded clones.

TRBJ2-5	-	TRBV29-1	-	CSVEGPEKETQYF	TGCAGCGTTGAAGGACCAGAGAAAGAGACCCAGTACTTC
TRBJ2-3	-	TRBV2	-	CASSPPQGREVTDTQYF	TGTGCCAGCAGCCCCCCCCAGGGCAGGGAGGTAACAGATACGCAGTATTTT
TRBJ2-5	few	TRBV9	TRBD2	CASSAPLGGSAETQYF	TGTGCCAGCAGCGCGCCCTTGGGGGGGTCGGCAGAGACCCAGTACTTC
TRBJ1-2	many	TRBV5-1	-	CASSLESVNYGYTF	TGCGCCAGCAGCTTGGAGAGCGTTAACTATGGCTACACCTTC
TRBJ2-1	-	TRBV10-1	TRBD2	CASSDGTSRYEQFF	TGCGCCAGCAGTGATGGGACTAGTAGGTATGAGCAGTTCTTC
TRBJ2-5	-	TRBV28	-	CASSFVRIQETQYF	TGTGCCAGCAGTTTCGTCAGGATCCAAGAGACCCAGTACTTC
TRBJ1-2	-	TRBV5-8	-	CASSSTDAYNYGYTF	TGTGCCAGCAGCTCAACAGATGCCTATAACTATGGCTACACCTTC
TRBJ2-7	-	TRBV28	-	CASSYYRLSYEQYF	TGTGCCAGCAGTTACTACAGGCTTTCCTACGAGCAGTACTTC
TRBJ2-3	-	TRBV10-2	-	CATEERFRDTQYF	TGCGCCACCGAGGAGAGGTTCAGGGATACGCAGTATTTT
TRBJ1-1	-	TRBV7-3	-	CASSGENTEAFF	TGTGCCAGCAGTGGGGAAAACACTGAAGCTTTCTTT
TRBJ2-2	-	TRBV14	TRBD2	CASSQSSGRRTGELFF	TGTGCCAGCAGCCAATCTAGCGGGAGAAGAACCGGGGAGCTGTTTTTT
TRBJ2-2	-	TRBV10-1	-	CASSENLNTGELFF	TGCGCCAGCAGTGAAAATTTGAACACCGGGGAGCTGTTTTTT